This TCR beta chain was retrieved from a study of CD8 T cells in Susac syndrome. V was pared by 8 bases and J by 4 bases, with 16 bases of the junction left unmatched. The V gene's germline CDR1 is MNHEY and CDR2 SMNVEV (reference sequence). The CDR3 runs to 16 residues. Random-hexamer reverse transcription was applied to roughly 0.5 to 1 ug RNA. TCRdb re-derived calls from the immunoSEQ multiplex PCR reads in MiXCR, one entry per CDR3 protein. The data contain around 200,000 distinct CDR3 sequences, around 93% of them seen just once; the ten biggest clones take up 0.082%. This TCR derives from a human donor with multiple sclerosis. The specimen was CD4+ T cells from PBMCs. The rearrangement links TRBV27 to TRBJ1-1; 7 bases are a match to TRBD1. In DNA form, the CDR3 reads TGTGCCAGCCTTTCGGACAGGAGGGTAGCGACCACTGAAGCTTTCTTT. Protein product: CASLSDRRVATTEAFF.